The following is a T cell receptor beta chain sequence with its context. Its antigen is currently unknown. The ends lost 4 bases at V and 6 bases at J; junction bases unmatched: 5. Germline loops: CDR1 SNHLY, CDR2 FYNNEI. The CDR3 is 14 amino acids. This entry comes from a study of T-cell reconstitution after alpha-beta-depleted transplantation in children. General study points: It was surviving recipient T cells and thymic progenitors that gave some patients high TCRbeta diversity at day 60. Several hundred expanded graft clones reportedly were the source of alpha-beta T cells about two months after transplant. When one year had passed after transplant, most T-cell counts and diversity came from newly produced T cells.

This sample's TCRbeta library carried unique molecular identifier barcodes. One entry per CDR3 protein, called by TCRdb with MiXCR from the PCR reads. The table shows about 190,000 distinct CDR3 sequences, with 11% occurring only once. The chain carries TRBV2 and TRBJ2-1; 8 bases map to TRBD2. This clonotype was sampled from a boy aged 2 to 9 with acute myeloid leukemia, due to receive a stem cell transplant. This specimen consisted of PBMCs, obtained before TCRalphabeta/CD19-depleted stem cell transplant. Here the CDR3 reads CASSAYSGVNEQFF. Written as DNA, the CDR3 is TGTGCCAGCAGTGCTTATAGCGGGGTCAATGAGCAGTTCTTC.